The clone carrying this T cell receptor beta chain was recorded at least ten times. Just one base apart from a much larger clone, this may be a read error. At the DNA level, this CDR3 is encoded by other sequences in the same sample as well. The sample originates from a study of metastatic and nonmetastatic thyroid tumors. From germline, CDR1 is LNHNV and CDR2 YYDKDF (reference sequence). The CDR3 contains 16 residues. Using MiXCR, TCRdb re-called clones from the PCR reads. This sample has more than 40,000 clones, with under 20% found just once. Thyroid surgery took place with no prior treatment in any patient.

Material: blood. V usage is TRBV15 and J usage is TRBJ2-7; 10 bases agree with TRBD2. This clonotype was obtained from a female donor with papillary thyroid cancer or a benign thyroid nodule (not recorded which). Some clones in this sample may be carry-over from other donors' samples. CDR3 coding DNA: TGCGCCACCAGCACTAGCGGGACACAGGGGACCTACGAGCAGTACTTC. It specifies CATSTSGTQGTYEQYF.